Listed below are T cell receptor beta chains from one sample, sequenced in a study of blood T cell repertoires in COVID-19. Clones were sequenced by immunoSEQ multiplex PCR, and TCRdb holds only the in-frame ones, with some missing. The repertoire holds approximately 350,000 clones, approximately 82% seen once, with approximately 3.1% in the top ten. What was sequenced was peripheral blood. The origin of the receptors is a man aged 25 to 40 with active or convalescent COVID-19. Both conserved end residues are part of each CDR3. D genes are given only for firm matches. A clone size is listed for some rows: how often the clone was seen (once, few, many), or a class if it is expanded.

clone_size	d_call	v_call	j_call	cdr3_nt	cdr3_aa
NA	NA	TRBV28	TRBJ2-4	TGTGCCATCGAGGGAGCCAAAAACATTCAGTACTTC	CAIEGAKNIQYF
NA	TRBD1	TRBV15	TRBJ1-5	TGTGCCACCAGTGCAGGGGGCGAGGTAGGCAATCAGCCCCAGCATTTT	CATSAGGEVGNQPQHF
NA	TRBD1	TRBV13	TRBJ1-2	TGTGCCAGCAGCTTAAGAGGGACAGCTAACTATGGCTACACCTTC	CASSLRGTANYGYTF
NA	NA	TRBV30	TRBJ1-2	TGTGCCTGGAGTAGAGGCAGGGGCTATGGCTACACCTTC	CAWSRGRGYGYTF
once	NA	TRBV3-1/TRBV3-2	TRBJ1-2	TGTGCCAGCAGCCAAGGGGCGGCAGGGCTCTATGGCTACACCTTC	CASSQGAAGLYGYTF
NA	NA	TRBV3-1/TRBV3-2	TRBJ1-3	TGTGCCAGCAGCCCTGGACTCGGGGGCTCTGGAAACACCATATATTTT	CASSPGLGGSGNTIYF
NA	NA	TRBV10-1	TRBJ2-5	TGCGCCAACTTAGCTGTCGGGGCCCAGTACTTC	CANLAVGAQYF
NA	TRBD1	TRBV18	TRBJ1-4	TGTGCCAGCTCACCGCGGGGACAGGTAGATGAAAAACTGTTTTTT	CASSPRGQVDEKLFF
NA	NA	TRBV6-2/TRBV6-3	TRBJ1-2	TGTGCCAGCAGCGTGGGGGGGGGCTACGACTATGGCTACACCTTC	CASSVGGGYDYGYTF
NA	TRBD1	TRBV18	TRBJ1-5	TGTGCCAGCTCACCAGGGACAGGGGGCTTTCAGCCCCAGCATTTT	CASSPGTGGFQPQHF
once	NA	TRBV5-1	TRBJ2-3	TGCGCCAGCAGCTTGGTTAGCAGAGTCACAGATACGCAGTATTTT	CASSLVSRVTDTQYF
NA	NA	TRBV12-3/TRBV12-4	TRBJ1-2	TGTGCCAGCTCCCAGAGGATCTATGGCTACACCTTC	CASSQRIYGYTF
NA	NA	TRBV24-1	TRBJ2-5	TGTGCCAAGCCCCAAGAGACCCAGTACTTC	CAKPQETQYF
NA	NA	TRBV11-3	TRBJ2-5	TGTGCCAGCAGCCCTCACGGGTCGGGGACCCAGTACTTC	CASSPHGSGTQYF
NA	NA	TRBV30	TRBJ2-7	TGTGCCTGGAGTCCCCTTTCCGAGCAGTACTTC	CAWSPLSEQYF
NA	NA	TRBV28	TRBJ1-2	TGTGCCAGCAAATGGGGAGCGCTCAATGGCTACACCTTC	CASKWGALNGYTF
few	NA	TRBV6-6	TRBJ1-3	TGTGCCAGCAGTTTTTCGGACAGCTCTGGAAACACCATATATTTT	CASSFSDSSGNTIYF
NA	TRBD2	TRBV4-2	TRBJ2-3	TGTGCCAGCAGCCAAGGGTCCAGCGGGGGGGCCCATACGCAGTATTTT	CASSQGSSGGAHTQYF
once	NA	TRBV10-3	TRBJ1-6	TGTGCCATCAGTGAGTCGAGGGTAGGGAATTCACCCCTCCACTTT	CAISESRVGNSPLHF
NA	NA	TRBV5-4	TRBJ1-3	TGTGCCAGCAGCTTGGCCGGCAGGGGAAGAAACACCATATATTTT	CASSLAGRGRNTIYF
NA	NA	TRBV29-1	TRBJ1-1	TGCAGCGTTGAAGATTTGGGGCAAATTGAAGCTTTCTTT	CSVEDLGQIEAFF
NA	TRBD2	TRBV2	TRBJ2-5	TGTGCCAGCTCTCTCGGGGGGGCAAGAGAGACCCAGTACTTC	CASSLGGARETQYF
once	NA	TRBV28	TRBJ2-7	TGTGCCAGCAGTCGTTCCGGGACACTGAGCTCCTACGAGCAGTACTTC	CASSRSGTLSSYEQYF
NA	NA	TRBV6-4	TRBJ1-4	TGTGCCAGCAGCCCCGATGGGCTCAGTGAAAAACTGTTTTTT	CASSPDGLSEKLFF
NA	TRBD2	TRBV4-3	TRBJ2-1	TGCGCCAGCAGCCTTAGCGGGAGGGCCTCCTACAATGAGCAGTTCTTC	CASSLSGRASYNEQFF
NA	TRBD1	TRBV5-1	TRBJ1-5	TGCGCCAGCAGCGCACAGGGGGGGCAGCCCCAGCATTTT	CASSAQGGQPQHF
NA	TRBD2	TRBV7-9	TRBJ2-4	TGTGCCAGCAGCTTAGGGAGCGGGAGGGCCGGTTACATTCAGTACTTC	CASSLGSGRAGYIQYF
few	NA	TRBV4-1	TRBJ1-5	TGCGCCAGCAGCCAGGGGGGGCCCAGCAATCAGCCCCAGCATTTT	CASSQGGPSNQPQHF
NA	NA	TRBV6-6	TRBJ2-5	TGTGCCACCTTCGGGGGGCGCGGGGAGACCCAGTACTTC	CATFGGRGETQYF
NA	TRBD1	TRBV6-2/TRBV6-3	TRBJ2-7	TGTGCCAGCAGCCGACTCCCAGGACAGGGACGGATTACCTACGAGCAGTACTTC	CASSRLPGQGRITYEQYF
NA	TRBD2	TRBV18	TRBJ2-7	TGTGCCAGCTCTGAACCGGGAGGGTACAGGTCGGGTGAGCAGTACTTC	CASSEPGGYRSGEQYF
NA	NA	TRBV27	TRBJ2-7	TGTGCCAGCAGTTTTCAGGCCACCTACGAGCAGTACTTC	CASSFQATYEQYF
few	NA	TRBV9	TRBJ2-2	TGTGCCAGCAGCGTAGGGGAAGGGGCCCCACAGCACACCGGGGAGCTGTTTTTT	CASSVGEGAPQHTGELFF
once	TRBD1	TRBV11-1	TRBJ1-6	TGTGCCAGTAGACAGGGGGCGGAATCACCCCTCCACTTT	CASRQGAESPLHF
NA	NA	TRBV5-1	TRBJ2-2	TGCGCCAGCAGCTTGGATGGAGCTTACACCGGGGAGCTGTTTTTT	CASSLDGAYTGELFF
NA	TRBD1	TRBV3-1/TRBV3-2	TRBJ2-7	TGTGCCCTAATCGGGACAGGGGCATACTACGAGCAGTACTTC	CALIGTGAYYEQYF
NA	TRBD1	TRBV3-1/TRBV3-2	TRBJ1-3	TGTGCCAGCAGCCAAGTAGGGGGCAGTGGAAACACCATATATTTT	CASSQVGGSGNTIYF
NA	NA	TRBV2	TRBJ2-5	TGTGCCACCCAACCCCCGGCTAGCAAAGAGACCCAGTACTTC	CATQPPASKETQYF
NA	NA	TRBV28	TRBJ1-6	TGTGCCAGCAGTTTAACTGTGCTGTATTCACCCCTCCACTTT	CASSLTVLYSPLHF
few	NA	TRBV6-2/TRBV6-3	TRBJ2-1	TGTGCCAGCAGTTATGGGAGGGGGAATGAGCAGTTCTTC	CASSYGRGNEQFF
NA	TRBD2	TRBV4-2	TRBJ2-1	TGTGCCAGCAGCCCCACCCTAGCGGGATTAAGGTATGAGCAGTTCTTC	CASSPTLAGLRYEQFF
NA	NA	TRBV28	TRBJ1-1	TGTGCCAGCAGGAGGACGGACCCGGGAGCTGAAGCTTTCTTT	CASRRTDPGAEAFF
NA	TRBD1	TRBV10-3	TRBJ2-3	TGTGCCATTTCGGGACAGGCGATTCGGGAGACGCAGTATTTT	CAISGQAIRETQYF
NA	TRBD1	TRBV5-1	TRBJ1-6	TGCGCCAGCAGCTTACAGGGGTCAAATTCACCCCTCCACTTT	CASSLQGSNSPLHF
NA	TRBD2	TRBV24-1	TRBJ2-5	TGTGCCACCAGTGATTTCCTAGCTGGCGGGGGGGAGACCCAGTACTTC	CATSDFLAGGGETQYF
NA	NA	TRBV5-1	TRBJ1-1	TGCGCCAGCAGCTCCAGTGCCTCGAACACTGAAGCTTTCTTT	CASSSSASNTEAFF
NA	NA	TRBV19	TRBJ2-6	TGTGCCAGTAGTCCGCAACAGGGCTCCGGGGCCAACGTCCTGACTTTC	CASSPQQGSGANVLTF
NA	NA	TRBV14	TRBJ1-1	TGTGCCAGCAGCCAAGATCTTCTACGGGGGACTGAAGCTTTCTTT	CASSQDLLRGTEAFF
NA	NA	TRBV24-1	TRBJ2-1	TGTGCCACCAGTCCCCAGGGGAGTAGCTACAATGAGCAGTTCTTC	CATSPQGSSYNEQFF
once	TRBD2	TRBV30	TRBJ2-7	TGTGCCTGGAGCAAGACTAGCGGGTTTTACGAGCAGTACTTC	CAWSKTSGFYEQYF
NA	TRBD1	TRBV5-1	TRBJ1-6	TGCGCCAGCAGCTTGACCGCGACAGGGCAGAATTCACCCCTCCACTTT	CASSLTATGQNSPLHF
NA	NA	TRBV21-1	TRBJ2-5	TGTGCCAGCAGCAAAGTTTCTTGGGGGGGGCGGCAAGAGACCCAGTACTTC	CASSKVSWGGRQETQYF
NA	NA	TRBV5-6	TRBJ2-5	TGTGCCAGCAGCTTGGATATCCAAGAGACCCAGTACTTC	CASSLDIQETQYF
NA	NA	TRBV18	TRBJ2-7	TGTGCCAGCTCAAGTTCGTCCCGGGGAGACGAGCAGTACTTC	CASSSSSRGDEQYF